This T cell receptor (beta chain) was identified during a study of a mutant IDH1 vaccine in newly diagnosed glioma. The overall study: Commencement of vaccination occurred 4-6 weeks following radiotherapy alone, or concurrently with temozolomide cycles. Receipt of radiotherapy, temozolomide, or both preceded the study, and most received both.

Regarding this clone: What it recognizes is unknown.

As for time point: week 5, during vaccination. Vaccinated patients received 300 ug of mutant IDH1 20-mer peptide per dose, with topical imiquimod. Every donor had a new WHO grade 3 or 4 astrocytoma that was IDH1-mutant, with loss of nuclear ATRX. General study results and limits: Vaccination elicited immune responses in roughly 92% of patients.

Sequencing used immunoSEQ multiplex PCR; TCRdb keeps in-frame clones, though not all of them. The data show about 50,000 clones, more than 70% seen once. Germline V gene lookup returns CDR1 SQVTM and CDR2 ANQGSEA. The junction had 7 bases not matched to a gene; V was cut back by 7 bases and J by 2 bases. The CDR3 has 15 residues. This clonotype originated in a man aged 50 to 60 with glioma. This material consisted of PBMCs, taken from a glioma patient whose treatment included an IDH1 peptide vaccine. The chain joins TRBV29-1 to TRBJ2-1; 11 nucleotides align to TRBD1. Here the CDR3 DNA reads TGCAGCGCCCTCAGGGACAGGGGGGCCTACAATGAGCAGTTCTTC. Its translation is CSALRDRGAYNEQFF.